Sequencing of this T cell receptor beta chain was carried out in a study of blood T cell repertoires in COVID-19. The wider study: Donors in the United States, Italy and Spain gave samples during acute or convalescent COVID-19. PBMCs, B-cell-depleted T cells, or T cells provided the cDNA or gDNA that made up the material.

Germline V gene sequence: CDR1 LNHDA, CDR2 SQIVND (reference sequence). The V gene lost 1 base and the J gene lost 6 bases, with 10 bases spanning the gap. The CDR3 is 14 amino acids. Original processing methods: Using reference gene primer amplification, nucleated cell counts were estimated. Profiled with immunoSEQ multiplex PCR; TCRdb holds only in-frame clones, not every one. V and J calls plus clone size are reproduced from that table; the DNA served to infer D and trimming. The sample comprises roughly 76,000 clones, 80% to 90% of which are singletons, and under 13% rests with the top ten. This clone has only one observation.

The sequence was collected from a woman aged 18-29 years with acute or convalescent COVID-19. Sequencing was carried out using peripheral blood. The chain combines TRBV19 with TRBJ2-1; D gene uncertain. For the CDR3, the DNA is TGTGCCAGTAGTATAGTCGGTAGTAGCAATGAGCAGTTCTTC. Translating it yields CASSIVGSSNEQFF.